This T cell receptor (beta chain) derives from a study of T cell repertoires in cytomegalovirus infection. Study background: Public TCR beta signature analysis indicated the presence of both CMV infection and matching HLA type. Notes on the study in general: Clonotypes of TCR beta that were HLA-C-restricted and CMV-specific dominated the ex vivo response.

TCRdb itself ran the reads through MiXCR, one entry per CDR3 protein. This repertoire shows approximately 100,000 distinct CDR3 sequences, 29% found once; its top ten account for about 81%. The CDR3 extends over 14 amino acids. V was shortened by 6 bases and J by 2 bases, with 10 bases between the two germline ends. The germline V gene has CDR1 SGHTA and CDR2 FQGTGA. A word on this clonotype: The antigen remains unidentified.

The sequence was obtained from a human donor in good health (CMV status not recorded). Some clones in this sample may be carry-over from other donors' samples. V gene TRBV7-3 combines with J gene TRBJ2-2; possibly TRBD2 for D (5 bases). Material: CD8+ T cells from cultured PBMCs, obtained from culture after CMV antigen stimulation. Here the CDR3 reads CASSLTSNTGELFF. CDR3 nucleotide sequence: TGTGCCAGCAGTCTCACTAGTAACACCGGGGAGCTGTTTTTT.